This TCR beta chain was identified in a study of cytomegalovirus exposure and HLA in healthy donors. TCRdb keeps only in-frame clones here, not all; method: immunoSEQ multiplex PCR. The repertoire includes some 170,000 clones, around 87% of them detected once, and roughly 1.3% sits in the top ten. The CDR3 covers 12 residues. Per germline, CDR1 SEHNR and CDR2 FQNEAQ (reference sequence). The germline V and J ends were trimmed by 0 bases and 8 bases, with 7 bases remaining between them. As concerns this clone: Antigen specificity is unknown.

Study-wide points: According to a subsequent analysis, TCR clusters from the first cohort were inclined to appear together in the 120 validation repertoires. Roughly 170 TCR beta chains were listed as cytomegalovirus-associated. A few chains linked to CMV were shown in vitro to be specific for CMV antigens.

Separate from the approximately 700-subject first cohort was the approximately 120-subject validation cohort, to which the donors belonged. The source material was PBMCs. The chain links TRBV7-9 to TRBJ1-1; D unresolved. The TCR comes from a woman in her thirties in good health and CMV-seronegative. DNA of the CDR3: TGTGCCAGCAGCTTAGCGGTCGCGGAAGCTTTCTTT. It is translated as CASSLAVAEAFF.